Each of the 24 T cell receptor beta chains below was sequenced from the same sample in a study of identifying expanded T cells in peripheral blood. Profiled with immunoSEQ multiplex PCR; TCRdb holds only in-frame clones, not every one. The sample consists of about 81,000 clones, roughly 89% of them appearing once. The sample comprised blood. Receptors originate from a person between 18 and 75 years old in good health.

The chain couples TRBV2 to TRBJ2-4, with 7 bases aligning to TRBD1. J gave up 5 bases and V 10 bases, and 11 bases lay outside the gene matches. Per germline, CDR1 SNHLY and CDR2 FYNNEI. The length of the CDR3 is 14 residues. The CDR3 is CATKDRAGQNIQYF. CDR3 nucleotide sequence: TGTGCCACTAAAGACAGGGCCGGACAAAACATTCAGTACTTC.

The rearrangement uses TRBV6-1 and TRBJ1-1, with D unresolved. Germline V gene lookup returns CDR1 MNHNS and CDR2 SASEGT. The CDR3 consists of 10 residues. V was clipped by 6 bases and J by 9 bases, with 8 bases between them. CDR3 sequence (DNA): TGTGCCAGCAGCGGCGGGCAAGCTTTCTTT. This gives the protein CASSGGQAFF.

This rearrangement joins TRBV2 to TRBJ2-5, with D possibly being TRBD2 (5 bases). This CDR3 has 15 amino acids. Per germline, CDR1 SNHLY and CDR2 FYNNEI. The V and J ends lost 7 bases and 0 bases respectively, with 15 bases between them. The CDR3 DNA reads TGTGCCAGCATTAAACTTCCGGACTACCAAGAGACCCAGTACTTC. Protein: CASIKLPDYQETQYF.

This clone has only one observation. The rearrangement uses TRBV10-3 and TRBJ2-1; 7 bases align to TRBD2. The length of the CDR3 is 12 residues. CDR1 and CDR2 from the germline V gene are ENHRY and SYGVKD. J lost 15 bases, V lost 11 bases, and 16 bases had no gene match. CDR3 nucleotides: TGTGCCGCTGGGTCATTGATGGGAGGGCGGTTCTTC. Protein product: CAAGSLMGGRFF.

The rearrangement joins TRBV29-1 to TRBJ1-2; 7 bases match TRBD1. This CDR3 comprises 14 residues. Germline CDR1 SQVTM, CDR2 ANQGSEA. V was pared by 7 bases and J by 4 bases, with 12 bases of the junction left unmatched. The CDR3 loop reads CSAVDRDVGYGYTF. CDR3 nucleotide sequence: TGCAGCGCTGTAGACAGGGATGTAGGCTATGGCTACACCTTC.

The table lists this clone with a count of one. CDR3 sequence (DNA): TGTGCCAGCACCGACGTAGGGGGCGTGAGGAGGCAGTATTTT. Translating it yields CASTDVGGVRRQYF. The rearrangement joins TRBV6-5 to TRBJ2-3; TRBD1 aligns across 7 bases. The V segment lost 7 bases and the J segment 11 bases; nucleotides outside the gene matches: 15. Germline V gene data show CDR1 as MNHEY and CDR2 as SVGAGI. CDR3 length: 14 residues.

Notes on this clone: Within the sample, other DNA sequences also encode this same CDR3. This rearrangement joins TRBV11-2 to TRBJ2-7; the D is unclear. The CDR3 runs to 13 residues. V lost 1 base and J 4 bases, leaving 8 bases between the germline ends. CDR1 SGHAT and CDR2 FQNNGV come from the germline V gene. CDR3 in amino acids: CASSLGPLYEQYF. CDR3 DNA sequence: TGTGCCAGCAGCTTAGGCCCCCTTTACGAGCAGTACTTC.

A note on this clone: Distinct nucleotide sequences in the sample also encode this CDR3. V and J are TRBV28 and TRBJ1-1; unclear D gene. CDR1 and CDR2 from the germline V gene are MDHEN and SYDVKM. V was pared by 4 bases and J by 10 bases, with 10 bases between. The CDR3 is 11 amino acids. CDR3: CASSSPTGAFF. The CDR3 DNA follows: TGTGCCAGCAGTTCTCCGACCGGAGCTTTCTTT.

The chain couples TRBV11-2 to TRBJ2-7; 7 bases match TRBD2. Per germline, CDR1 SGHAT and CDR2 FQNNGV. This CDR3 region has 15 residues. Unmatched junction bases numbered 11, after V lost 5 bases and J lost 4 bases. The CDR3 DNA reads as TGTGCCAGCAGCACGGGAGGAGCCCCCTCGTACGAGCAGTACTTC. Protein sequence: CASSTGGAPSYEQYF.

The chain recombines TRBV29-1 with TRBJ2-3, with TRBD2 matching over 7 bases. After removal of 1 base from V and 4 bases from J, the junction contained 5 bases not matched to a gene. The length of the CDR3 is 14 residues. Germline V gene lookup returns CDR1 SQVTM and CDR2 ANQGSEA. CDR3 protein: CSVEGWEGSDTQYF. The CDR3, as DNA: TGCAGCGTTGAAGGGTGGGAGGGGTCAGATACGCAGTATTTT.

This clone was seen many times. The chain links TRBV27 to TRBJ2-7, with TRBD2 matching over 12 bases. After removal of 5 bases from V and 6 bases from J, the junction contained 8 bases not matched to a gene. CDR1 is MNHEY and CDR2 is SMNVEV in the germline V gene (reference sequence). This CDR3 spans 15 amino acids. The CDR3: CASSNGLAGRVEQYF. The CDR3 DNA reads as TGTGCCAGCAGTAACGGACTAGCGGGAAGGGTCGAGCAGTACTTC.

In this sample, this clone turned up many times. This chain joins TRBV11-3 and TRBJ1-5, with D tentatively TRBD1 (5 bases). Trimming shortened V by 5 bases and J by 4 bases, and 12 bases separated the two germline ends. The germline V gene has CDR1 SGHNT and CDR2 YENEEA. This CDR3 region has 14 residues. This CDR3 reads CASSNGRTNQPQHF. CDR3 nucleotide sequence: TGTGCCAGCAGCAACGGACGGACAAATCAGCCCCAGCATTTT.

This clone was picked up many times. The chain has TRBV15 and TRBJ1-4; D is uncertain. V gave up 0 bases and J gave up 3 bases, with 8 bases separating them. Per germline, CDR1 LNHNV and CDR2 YYDKDF (reference sequence). This CDR3 region has 15 residues. CDR3 loop: CATSRDGQSNEKLFF. CDR3 sequence (DNA): TGTGCCACCAGCAGAGATGGGCAGTCTAATGAAAAACTGTTTTTT.

This clone was seen only a few times. This rearrangement joins TRBV18 to TRBJ1-1; D uncertain. From germline, CDR1 is KGHSH and CDR2 LQKENI. The V end lost 4 bases, the J end lost 1 base, and 10 bases lay between the germline ends. CDR3 length: 14 amino acids. The CDR3 is CASSRERTNTEAFF. CDR3 sequence (DNA): TGTGCCAGCTCACGTGAAAGGACGAACACTGAAGCTTTCTTT. The variable domain in full, completed from reference TRBV18 and TRBJ1-1, reads NAGVMQNPRHLVRRRGQEARLRCSPMKGHSHVYWYRQLPEEGLKFMVYLQKENIIDESGMPKERFSAEFPKEGPSILRIQQVVRGDSAAYFCASSRERTNTEAFFGQGTRLTVV.

This rearrangement joins TRBV7-2 to TRBJ2-2, with D perhaps TRBD1 (6 bases). Looked up from germline, CDR1 is SGHTA and CDR2 is FQGNSA. This CDR3 has 16 residues. The V end lost 1 base, the J end lost 9 bases, and 18 bases lay between the germline ends. CDR3 nucleotide sequence: TGTGCCAGCAGCTTAGAAGAGACAGGACCTTGGCGGGAGCTGTTTTTT. Protein product: CASSLEETGPWRELFF.

The chain combines TRBV7-3 with TRBJ2-7, with a tentative D call TRBD2 (6 bases). V was pared by 5 bases and J by 2 bases, with 16 bases between. The CDR3 is made up of 15 amino acids. The germline CDR1 and CDR2 sequences are SGHTA and FQGTGA. The CDR3 bases are TGTGCCAGCAGCCCGGCGGGAACCTCCACCTACGAGCAGTACTTC. This codes for CASSPAGTSTYEQYF.

The chain has TRBV6-5 and TRBJ2-2; 7 bases fit TRBD1. CDR3 length equals 13 residues. The germline V gene encodes CDR1 MNHEY and CDR2 SVGAGI. Losses at the gene ends were 7 bases for V and 7 bases for J; bases not matched to a gene: 6. CDR3 residues: CASKGAFIGELFF. Written as DNA, the CDR3 is TGTGCCAGCAAGGGGGCCTTCATCGGGGAGCTGTTTTTT.

This chain links TRBV28 with TRBJ2-5, with TRBD2 identical over 13 bases. Germline V gene sequence: CDR1 MDHEN, CDR2 SYDVKM. The CDR3 contains 17 residues. Unmatched junction bases numbered 11, after V lost 5 bases and J lost 5 bases. The CDR3 protein is CASSPLRLAGGRETQYF. DNA of the CDR3: TGTGCCAGCAGTCCACTTCGACTAGCGGGGGGCCGGGAGACCCAGTACTTC.

V usage is TRBV6-1 and J usage is TRBJ2-7, with D possibly called TRBD1 or TRBD2 (6 bases each). Germline V lookup: CDR1 MNHNS, CDR2 SASEGT. With 2 bases removed from V and 4 bases from J, the gap between germline ends came to 12 bases. There are 14 residues in the CDR3. CDR3 DNA: TGTGCCAGCAGTGAATACAGGGAGGTGTACGAGCAGTACTTC. Its protein product is CASSEYREVYEQYF.

V usage is TRBV7-2 and J usage is TRBJ2-1, with 7 bases aligning to TRBD2. The CDR3 runs 18 residues. Per germline, CDR1 SGHTA and CDR2 FQGNSA. The ends lost 1 base at V and 0 bases at J; junction bases unmatched: 9. CDR3 region: CASSLVGRRGSSYNEQFF. CDR3 nucleotides: TGTGCCAGCAGCTTAGTCGGTAGGCGGGGGAGCTCCTACAATGAGCAGTTCTTC.

This chain uses TRBV28 with TRBJ2-2, with D uncertain. The germline CDR1 and CDR2 sequences are MDHEN and SYDVKM. Trimming removed 5 bases from V and 4 bases from J, with 5 bases in between. This CDR3 has 12 residues. The CDR3 loop is CASSVLTGELFF. CDR3 nucleotides: TGTGCCAGCAGTGTTCTCACCGGGGAGCTGTTTTTT.

The rearrangement links TRBV27 to TRBJ1-3; D not resolved. Trimming stripped 0 bases from V and 8 bases from J, with 11 bases between. Germline V gives CDR1 MNHEY, CDR2 SMNVEV (reference sequence). This CDR3 contains 14 residues. The CDR3 is CASSLSSALDTIYF. The CDR3 bases are TGTGCCAGCAGTTTATCAAGTGCGTTGGACACCATATATTTT.

The rearrangement links TRBV5-8 to TRBJ2-2, with 9 nucleotides matching TRBD2. V lost 6 bases, J lost 6 bases, and 6 bases stayed unmatched. CDR3 length: 14 amino acids. Per the germline V gene, CDR1 is SGHTS and CDR2 is YDEGEE. The CDR3 sequence: CASTREGSPGELFF. Written as DNA, the CDR3 is TGTGCCAGCACGCGGGAGGGAAGCCCCGGGGAGCTGTTTTTT.

The chain is built from TRBV28 and TRBJ1-1, with unresolved D. This CDR3 is built from 15 residues. Trimming removed 1 base from V and 4 bases from J, with 13 bases in between. Germline loops: CDR1 MDHEN, CDR2 SYDVKM. DNA for the CDR3: TGTGCCAGCAGTTTATCGATTAGACCAGGCACTGAAGCTTTCTTT. This gives the protein CASSLSIRPGTEAFF.